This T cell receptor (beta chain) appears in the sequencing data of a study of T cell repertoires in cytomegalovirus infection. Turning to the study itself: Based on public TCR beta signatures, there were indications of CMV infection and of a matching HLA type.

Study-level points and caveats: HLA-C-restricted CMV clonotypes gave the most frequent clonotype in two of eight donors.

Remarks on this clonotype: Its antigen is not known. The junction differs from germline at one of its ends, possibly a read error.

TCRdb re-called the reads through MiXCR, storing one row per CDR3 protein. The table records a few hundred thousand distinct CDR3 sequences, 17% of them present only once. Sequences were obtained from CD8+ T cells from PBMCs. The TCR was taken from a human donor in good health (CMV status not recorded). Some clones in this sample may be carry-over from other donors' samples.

CDR3 coding DNA: TGTGACAGCAGCCCAGCACCGGGCCCTGAAGCTTTCTTT. Translating gives CDSSPAPGPEAFF. This chain connects TRBV11-2 to TRBJ1-1; no firm D call. This CDR3 comprises 13 residues. Germline loops: CDR1 SGHAT, CDR2 FQNNGV. The whole variable domain, filled in from reference TRBV11-2 and TRBJ1-1, reads EAGVAQSPRYKIIEKRQSVAFWCNPISGHATLYWYQQILGQGPKLLIQFQNNGVVDDSQLPKDRFSAERLKGVDSTLKIQPAKLEDSAVYLCDSSPAPGPEAFFGQGTRLTVV.